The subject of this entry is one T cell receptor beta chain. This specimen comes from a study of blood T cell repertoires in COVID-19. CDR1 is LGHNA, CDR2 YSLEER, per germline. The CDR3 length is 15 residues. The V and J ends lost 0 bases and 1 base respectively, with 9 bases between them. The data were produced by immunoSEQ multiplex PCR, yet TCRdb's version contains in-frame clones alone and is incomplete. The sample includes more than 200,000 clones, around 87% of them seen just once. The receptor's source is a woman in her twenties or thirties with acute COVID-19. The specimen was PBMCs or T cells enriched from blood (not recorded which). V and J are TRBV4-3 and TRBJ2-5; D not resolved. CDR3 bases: TGCGCCAGCAGCCAAGATCGTCGGTTCCAAGAGACCCAGTACTTC. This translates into CASSQDRRFQETQYF.